The 21 T cell receptor beta chains below all came from one sample that was sequenced in a study of blood T cell repertoires in COVID-19. The data were produced by immunoSEQ multiplex PCR, yet TCRdb's version contains in-frame clones alone and is incomplete. The sample lists about 480,000 clones, roughly 90% seen once, with 1.5% to 2% in the top ten. Sequencing was done on a sample of PBMCs or T cells enriched from blood (not recorded which). These receptors were collected from a woman in her 40s who had recovered from COVID-19.

This clone came up once. The genes are TRBV14 and TRBJ2-7; D is undetermined. V lost 2 bases to trimming and J lost 0 bases, with 11 bases between them. The CDR3 extends over 15 amino acids. Germline V lookup: CDR1 SGHDN, CDR2 FVKESK. The CDR3 DNA reads as TGTGCCAGCAGCCAACTTTTAAGGAGCTCCTACGAGCAGTACTTC. This translates into CASSQLLRSSYEQYF.

The chain has TRBV29-1 and TRBJ2-1; 9 positions match TRBD2. Germline loops: CDR1 SQVTM, CDR2 ANQGSEA. After removal of 2 bases from V and 1 base from J, the junction contained 9 bases not matched to a gene. This CDR3 spans 17 amino acids. Here the CDR3 DNA reads TGCAGCGTTGAAAGACCACTTAGCGGGAGTTCCTACAATGAGCAGTTCTTC. This codes for CSVERPLSGSSYNEQFF.

This chain joins TRBV6-6 and TRBJ2-7; 11 bases match TRBD1. Trimming took 6 bases from V and 3 from J; bases not matched to a gene: 7. CDR1 MNHNY and CDR2 SVGAGI come from the germline V gene (reference sequence). This CDR3 comprises 15 residues. The CDR3 DNA sequence: TGTGCCAGCAGATCCACCGGGACAGGGGGCTACGAGCAGTACTTC. This codes for CASRSTGTGGYEQYF.

CDR3 coding DNA: TGTGCCAGTAGTAGGTGGGACGTGGACAGGGTCTCTGAAGCTTTCTTT. Encoded protein: CASSRWDVDRVSEAFF. The rearrangement joins TRBV19 to TRBJ1-1, with TRBD1 identical over 8 bases. The CDR3 has 16 amino acids. Germline V gene data show CDR1 as LNHDA and CDR2 as SQIVND (reference sequence). V shed 4 bases and J 6 bases; nucleotides not matched to a gene: 13.

The chain carries TRBV4-3 and TRBJ2-3; 8 bases map to TRBD2. This CDR3 contains 16 residues. The germline CDR1 and CDR2 sequences are LGHNA and YSLEER. Unmatched junction bases numbered 10, after V lost 3 bases and J lost 5 bases. CDR3 in DNA: TGCGCCAGCAGCCAGACGCCAGCGGGAGCCCTAGATACGCAGTATTTT. This codes for CASSQTPAGALDTQYF.

This sequence joins TRBV19 and TRBJ1-1; D possibly corresponds to TRBD1 (6 bases). The CDR3 consists of 14 residues. Germline CDR1 is LNHDA and CDR2 is SQIVND (reference sequence). Trimming left V 2 bases short and J 3 bases short, with 10 bases between. The DNA for the CDR3 is TGTGCCAGTAGTATACAGGGGCAGTACACTGAAGCTTTCTTT. Translation: CASSIQGQYTEAFF.

The genes are TRBV11-3 and TRBJ2-2, with TRBD1 identical over 7 bases. After removal of 2 bases from V and 5 bases from J, the junction contained 5 bases not matched to a gene. Germline V gene data show CDR1 as SGHNT and CDR2 as YENEEA. The CDR3 extends over 15 amino acids. CDR3 amino acids: CASSLWTGLTGELFF. CDR3 DNA: TGTGCCAGCAGCTTATGGACAGGCCTTACCGGGGAGCTGTTTTTT.

The V and J genes are TRBV28 and TRBJ2-1; D is uncertain. Looked up from germline, CDR1 is MDHEN and CDR2 is SYDVKM. The CDR3 is 13 amino acids. Trimming stripped 7 bases from V and 4 bases from J, with 11 bases between. The CDR3 region has the DNA TGTGCCAGCACTCTGAGCTGGTACAATGAGCAGTTCTTC. Protein product: CASTLSWYNEQFF.

This sequence joins TRBV12-1 and TRBJ1-2; the listed D gene, TRBD1, was not tested against the DNA. TRBV12-1 is recorded as a pseudogene. CDR3 length: 15 amino acids. The CDR3 region has the DNA TGTGCCAGCAGCCCAAGACAGGGACGATCCTATGGCTACACCTTC. Translating it yields CASSPRQGRSYGYTF.

With respect to this clone: Other DNA sequences in the sample encode the same CDR3. This chain links TRBV18 with TRBJ2-5; tentative D call: TRBD2 (6 bases). This CDR3 is 14 amino acids long. V dropped 3 bases and J dropped 3 bases, with 11 bases sitting between them. CDR1 and CDR2 (germline): KGHSH, LQKENI. The CDR3 DNA sequence: TGTGCCAGCTCACCGCGGGAAGGGAAAGAGACCCAGTACTTC. Amino acid sequence: CASSPREGKETQYF.

CDR3 protein: CSVLGAGGSYEQYF. The DNA for the CDR3 is TGCAGCGTTCTGGGGGCTGGGGGTTCCTACGAGCAGTACTTC. The chain uses TRBV29-1 and TRBJ2-7, with D possibly matching TRBD1 (6 bases). CDR1 and CDR2 (germline): SQVTM, ANQGSEA. The V end was cut by 5 bases, the J end by 1 base, with 15 bases between. This CDR3 has 14 residues.

This chain uses TRBV19 with TRBJ1-2; D is undetermined. The V gene's germline CDR1 is LNHDA and CDR2 SQIVND (reference sequence). The V gene lost 2 bases and the J gene lost 5 bases, with 9 bases spanning the gap. The length of the CDR3 is 13 residues. The CDR3 nucleotides read TGTGCCAGTAGTATAAGGACTGGGTATGGCTACACCTTC. Translating gives CASSIRTGYGYTF.

The rearrangement links TRBV15 to TRBJ1-2; 8 nucleotides line up with TRBD1. Trimming removed 0 bases from V and 3 bases from J; junction bases left unmatched: 12. This CDR3 is built from 18 residues. Germline values: CDR1 LNHNV, CDR2 YYDKDF (reference sequence). CDR3 residues: CATSRDRQWQGAYYGYTF. The CDR3 coding sequence is TGTGCCACCAGCAGAGATCGTCAGTGGCAGGGGGCTTACTATGGCTACACCTTC.

The genes are TRBV10-3 and TRBJ2-7; D ambiguous. Trimming left V 1 base short and J 6 bases short, with 13 bases between. The CDR3 sequence is 14 residues long. From germline, CDR1 is ENHRY and CDR2 SYGVKD. CDR3 nucleotides: TGTGCCATCAGTGAGTTTGCACCTACTGGCGAGCAGTACTTC. This sequence encodes CAISEFAPTGEQYF.

The chain couples TRBV19 to TRBJ2-1, with D tentatively TRBD1 (6 bases). V was trimmed by 6 bases and J by 4 bases, leaving 19 bases between them. The CDR3 spans 16 residues. Per germline, CDR1 LNHDA and CDR2 SQIVND (reference sequence). CDR3 bases: TGTGCCAGTAGGGTTGCTCACGGGACACCTTACAATGAGCAGTTCTTC. Protein sequence: CASRVAHGTPYNEQFF.

This sequence joins TRBV5-1 and TRBJ2-3, with 11 bases matching TRBD2. V gave up 3 bases and J gave up 5 bases; unmatched junction bases: 8. The CDR3 spans 16 residues. Germline V CDR1 and CDR2: SGHRS, YFSETQ. As DNA, the CDR3 is TGCGCCAGCAGCTCATTAGCGGGAGGGCAGATAGATACGCAGTATTTT. Translation: CASSSLAGGQIDTQYF.

This clone came up a few times. This chain links TRBV14 with TRBJ1-6; maybe TRBD1 (5 bases). CDR1 and CDR2 (germline): SGHDN, FVKESK. The CDR3 is 12 amino acids. The germline V and J ends were trimmed by 5 bases and 11 bases, with 10 bases remaining between them. The CDR3 here is CASSVRGAPLHF. The CDR3 nucleotides are TGTGCCAGCAGCGTCCGGGGGGCACCCCTCCACTTT.

V and J are TRBV29-1 and TRBJ1-4; TRBD1 agrees at 9 bases. Per the germline V gene, CDR1 is SQVTM and CDR2 is ANQGSEA. This CDR3 has 13 residues. J gave up 5 bases and V 4 bases, and 2 bases lay outside the gene matches. CDR3 sequence: CSVVGTGNEKLFF. The CDR3, as DNA: TGCAGCGTTGTTGGGACAGGGAATGAAAAACTGTTTTTT.

The sample holds a few counts of this clone. The V and J genes are TRBV5-4 and TRBJ2-6; 13 nucleotides align to TRBD2. The CDR3 spans 18 residues. The V and J ends lost 4 bases and 3 bases, in that order; junction bases with no gene match: 7. Germline loops: CDR1 SGHNT, CDR2 YYREEE (reference sequence). DNA for the CDR3: TGTGCCAGCAGCAGCGGACTAGCGGGAGCAAGTGGGGCCAACGTCCTGACTTTC. It encodes CASSSGLAGASGANVLTF.

DNA for the CDR3: TGTGCCAGCAGACTAGCGGGAGCTCCCGGGGAGCTGTTTTTT. Translation gives CASRLAGAPGELFF. This sequence joins TRBV5-4 and TRBJ2-2; 11 positions agree with TRBD2. Trimming cost V 5 bases and J 6 bases; bases outside gene matches: 3. The CDR3 spans 14 residues. Germline loops: CDR1 SGHNT, CDR2 YYREEE (reference sequence).

The chain has TRBV5-1 and TRBJ1-6; D is perhaps TRBD1 (6 bases). Germline CDR1 and CDR2: SGHRS and YFSETQ. The V gene lost 3 bases and the J gene lost 9 bases, with 19 bases spanning the gap. The length of the CDR3 is 16 residues. The CDR3, as DNA: TGCGCCAGCAGCTGGGGTAACCGGGACACGAGTTCACCCCTCCACTTT. This translates into CASSWGNRDTSSPLHF.